The 9 T cell receptor beta chains below all came from one sample that was sequenced in a study of shared clonotypes between healthy human individuals. Clones were read by immunoSEQ multiplex PCR, and TCRdb kept only the in-frame ones, dropping some. The repertoire has 2,500,000 or so clones, approximately 94% of them found once; the top ten carry around 0.37%. Sequencing was performed on naive CD4+ T cells from PBMCs. Subset: CD45RA+ positively selected. These receptors all stem from a young man in good health. Some clones in this sample may be carry-over from other donors' samples.

The V gene is TRBV18, the J gene TRBJ1-2; perhaps TRBD1 as D (6 bases). The CDR3 sequence is 16 residues long. V lost 2 bases to trimming and J lost 0 bases, with 13 bases between them. From germline, CDR1 is KGHSH and CDR2 LQKENI. The CDR3 loop is CASSPYRDTTNYGYTF. In DNA, the CDR3 is TGTGCCAGCTCACCATACAGGGACACAACTAACTATGGCTACACCTTC.

The V and J genes are TRBV7-9 and TRBJ2-6, with D possibly matching TRBD1 (5 bases). CDR1 SEHNR and CDR2 FQNEAQ come from the germline V gene (reference sequence). V was pared by 4 bases and J by 0 bases, with 16 bases between. This CDR3 region has 18 residues. CDR3 region: CASSSPDRGSSGANVLTF. The CDR3 nucleotides read TGTGCCAGCAGCTCACCTGATAGGGGAAGCTCTGGGGCCAACGTCCTGACTTTC.

The rearrangement joins TRBV12-2 to TRBJ2-1; the DNA was not used to check the table's D call, TRBD1. TRBV12-2 is a known pseudogene. The CDR3 consists of 19 residues. CDR3 DNA sequence: TGTGCAAGTCGCTTAATATGCGGGTCCCGGGACAGGGAACCCAATGAGCAGTTCTTC. Amino acid sequence: CASRLICGSRDREPNEQFF.

The V and J genes are TRBV6-1 and TRBJ2-5; D is undetermined. This CDR3 contains 14 residues. V lost 5 bases, J lost 2 bases, and 12 bases lay in between. Germline V CDR1 and CDR2: MNHNS, SASEGT. The CDR3 loop reads CASSRELSQETQYF. The CDR3 DNA reads TGTGCCAGCAGTAGGGAATTAAGTCAAGAGACCCAGTACTTC.

This clone was observed a single time. J is TRBJ1-4 and V is TRBV5-6; D perhaps matches TRBD1 (5 bases). The length of the CDR3 is 15 residues. Germline loops: CDR1 SGHDT, CDR2 YYEEEE. V dropped 4 bases and J dropped 11 bases, with 21 bases sitting between them. CDR3 sequence: CASSLGGQGFVKLFF. Written as DNA, the CDR3 is TGTGCCAGCAGCCTGGGGGGTCAGGGTTTTGTGAAACTGTTTTTT.

On this clone itself: Other DNA sequences in the sample encode the same CDR3. J is TRBJ2-1 and V is TRBV5-1, with 9 bases that match TRBD2. CDR3 length: 15 residues. The V gene's germline CDR1 is SGHRS and CDR2 YFSETQ. V dropped 2 bases and J dropped 7; count of bases not matched to a gene: 7. CDR3 residues: CASSLTAGGYNEQFF. CDR3 coding DNA: TGCGCCAGCAGCTTAACAGCGGGAGGTTATAATGAGCAGTTCTTC.

J is TRBJ1-5 and V is TRBV15; maybe TRBD1 (5 bases). Trimming pared 0 bases from V and 4 bases from J, leaving 13 bases between. This CDR3 comprises 16 residues. Germline-derived CDR1 and CDR2 are LNHNV and YYDKDF (reference sequence). CDR3 coding DNA: TGTGCCACCAGCAGAGATAGCAGGGCGGCGAATCAGCCCCAGCATTTT. It translates to CATSRDSRAANQPQHF.

This clone was picked up one time. J is TRBJ2-5 and V is TRBV10-3; 8 bases line up with TRBD1. Germline V gene data show CDR1 as ENHRY and CDR2 as SYGVKD. The V gene end was trimmed by 7 bases and the J gene end by 11 bases; junction bases not matched to a gene: 12. The CDR3 sequence is 13 residues long. The CDR3 DNA sequence: TGTGCCATCAATCAGGGGGCGACGGGTGAGCAGTACTTC. This sequence encodes CAINQGATGEQYF.

The chain recombines TRBV5-1 with TRBJ2-3; D is uncertain. Trimming pared 0 bases from V and 2 bases from J, leaving 10 bases between. The CDR3 has 15 amino acids. Germline assignment: CDR1 SGHRS and CDR2 YFSETQ. The CDR3 region is CASSLGRLPTDTQYF. The CDR3 region has the DNA TGCGCCAGCAGCTTGGGCAGGCTACCCACAGATACGCAGTATTTT.